A single sample is the source of the 30 T cell receptor beta chains below, sequenced in a study of blood T cell repertoires in COVID-19. Using immunoSEQ multiplex PCR, the repertoire was profiled, and TCRdb retains in-frame clones only, with some absent. The sample carries about 400,000 clones, approximately 86% recorded once. The sample taken for sequencing was peripheral blood. The receptors here all came from a human donor in a cohort sampled during active COVID-19.

J is TRBJ1-6 and V is TRBV5-1; 7 positions match TRBD1. Germline loops: CDR1 SGHRS, CDR2 YFSETQ. The CDR3 contains 17 residues. With 0 bases clipped from V and 0 bases from J, the junction kept 3 bases outside the gene matches. This CDR3 reads CASSLGDRRSYNSPLHF. CDR3 sequence (DNA): TGCGCCAGCAGCTTGGGGGACAGACGCTCCTATAATTCACCCCTCCACTTT.

The J gene is TRBJ2-3, the V gene TRBV12-3 or TRBV12-4; D call uncertain. The CDR3 runs to 13 residues. V dropped 3 bases and J dropped 4 bases, with 8 bases sitting between them. CDR3 nucleotides: TGTGCCAGCAGTTTTGCAGATGCAGATACGCAGTATTTT. Its translation is CASSFADADTQYF.

This chain connects TRBV28 to TRBJ2-1; D perhaps matches TRBD2 (6 bases). This CDR3 comprises 19 residues. The germline V gene encodes CDR1 MDHEN and CDR2 SYDVKM. V was pared by 7 bases and J by 5 bases, with 30 bases between. The CDR3 loop is CASIGTFSLLARPNNEQFF. The CDR3 bases are TGTGCCAGCATTGGGACCTTTTCGTTGCTAGCGCGGCCTAACAATGAGCAGTTCTTC. Based on the CDR3 plus reference TRBV28 and TRBJ2-1, the full variable domain is DVKVTQSSRYLVKRTGEKVFLECVQDMDHENMFWYRQDPGLGLRLIYFSYDVKMKEKGDIPEGYSVSREKKERFSLILESASTNQTSMYLCASIGTFSLLARPNNEQFFGPGTRLTVL.

The V and J genes are TRBV7-2 and TRBJ2-7, with 11 positions matching TRBD2. The length of the CDR3 is 12 residues. V lost 8 bases, J lost 7 bases, and 4 bases stayed unmatched. Germline lookup yields CDR1 SGHTA and CDR2 FQGNSA. CDR3: CASSIAGGEQYF. The CDR3 DNA sequence: TGTGCCAGCTCTATAGCGGGAGGGGAGCAGTACTTC.

This chain links TRBV9 with TRBJ2-2, with 7 bases fitting TRBD2. V was clipped by 3 bases and J by 6 bases; unmatched bases: 11. In germline, CDR1 is SGDLS, CDR2 YYNGEE. This CDR3 region has 16 residues. The CDR3 DNA reads TGTGCCAGCAGCGAGAGCGGGACCCCCTGGCCCGGGGAGCTGTTTTTT. Translating it yields CASSESGTPWPGELFF.

The V call is TRBV6-5, the J call TRBJ2-6; D is possibly TRBD2 (6 bases). Germline lookup yields CDR1 MNHEY and CDR2 SVGAGI. This CDR3 has 15 residues. Deletions cut 7 bases from V and 0 bases from J, with 10 bases between. The CDR3 reads CASNEGLSGANVLTF. The CDR3 DNA follows: TGTGCCAGCAACGAGGGACTCTCTGGGGCCAACGTCCTGACTTTC.

V and J are TRBV5-4 and TRBJ1-2, with D possibly TRBD1 on 6 matching bases. Germline CDR1 SGHNT, CDR2 YYREEE (reference sequence). Trimming took off 0 bases at V and 5 bases at J, with 23 bases between the two ends. The CDR3 is 18 amino acids. CDR3 in amino acids: CASSLGVSGARGAYGYTF. The DNA for the CDR3 is TGTGCCAGCAGCTTGGGAGTTTCCGGTGCCAGGGGTGCTTATGGCTACACCTTC.

J is TRBJ1-2 and V is TRBV7-5; the table's D call, TRBD1, has no DNA check behind it. TRBV7-5 is a pseudogene segment. The length of the CDR3 is 16 residues. For the CDR3, the DNA is TGTGCCACCTTCGGCGGGGACAGCTGGTCTAACTATGGCTACACCTTC. Residues: CATFGGDSWSNYGYTF.

The chain employs TRBV30 and TRBJ1-1, with TRBD1 as a possible D gene (5 bases). The CDR3 is 14 amino acids. Between the trimmed V and J ends, which lost 0 bases and 3 bases, there was a span of 11 bases. Germline lookup yields CDR1 GTSNPN and CDR2 SVGIG (reference sequence). CDR3 in amino acids: CAWSVPGWDTEAFF. The CDR3 nucleotides read TGTGCCTGGAGTGTACCAGGGTGGGACACTGAAGCTTTCTTT.

The sample holds one count of this clone. The chain carries TRBV7-2 and TRBJ1-3; D ambiguous. The CDR3 is made up of 13 amino acids. From germline, CDR1 is SGHTA and CDR2 FQGNSA. The germline V and J ends were trimmed by 3 bases and 2 bases, with 5 bases remaining between them. CDR3 bases: TGTGCCAGCAGCTTTAATGCTGGAAACACCATATATTTT. Protein: CASSFNAGNTIYF.

The rearrangement links TRBV28 to TRBJ1-1; a possible D gene is TRBD1 (5 bases). Deletions cut 1 base from V and 0 bases from J, with 9 bases between. CDR3 length: 15 residues. Germline V gene lookup returns CDR1 MDHEN and CDR2 SYDVKM. The CDR3 DNA sequence: TGTGCCAGCAGTTTATCGGCCAGGGTGAACACTGAAGCTTTCTTT. The encoded protein is CASSLSARVNTEAFF.

The V call is TRBV7-6, the J call TRBJ2-2; D may be TRBD1 (7 bases). V lost 5 bases and J 11 bases, leaving 21 bases between the germline ends. The CDR3 has 15 residues. CDR1 and CDR2 from the germline V gene are SGHVS and FNYEAQ. The CDR3, as DNA: TGTGCCAGCAGCCCCAGGGCGGGAAGACAGGGTGAGCTGTTTTTT. It encodes CASSPRAGRQGELFF.

V and J are TRBV7-2 and TRBJ1-3; TRBD1 aligns across 8 bases. V lost 6 bases to trimming and J lost 3 bases; unmatched junction nucleotides: 10. The CDR3 covers 16 residues. In germline, CDR1 is SGHTA, CDR2 FQGNSA. Written as DNA, the CDR3 is TGTGCCAGCAGTCGACAGCAGGGGGCGAGTGGAAACACCATATATTTT. Its translation is CASSRQQGASGNTIYF.

CDR3 nucleotides: TGTGCCAGCAGTGCTCGAGGGATCAAGACCTACAATGAGCAGTTCTTC. Translated, it gives CASSARGIKTYNEQFF. J is TRBJ2-1 and V is TRBV2, with a possible D match to TRBD2 (5 bases). The V gene lost 4 bases and the J gene lost 2 bases, with 15 bases spanning the gap. CDR1 SNHLY and CDR2 FYNNEI come from the germline V gene. This CDR3 contains 16 residues.

The sample holds one count of this clone. The chain couples TRBV9 to TRBJ2-7; 10 bases map to TRBD1. V was pared by 2 bases and J by 2 bases, with 7 bases of the junction left unmatched. Germline V gene sequence: CDR1 SGDLS, CDR2 YYNGEE. The CDR3 sequence is 16 residues long. CDR3 region: CASSVGIGTGAYEQYF. CDR3 DNA: TGTGCCAGCAGCGTGGGGATAGGGACAGGGGCCTACGAGCAGTACTTC.

J is TRBJ2-7 and V is TRBV7-9, with unresolved D. The V end lost 4 bases, the J end lost 4 bases, and 23 bases lay between the germline ends. This CDR3 comprises 17 residues. Germline V CDR1 and CDR2: SEHNR, FQNEAQ (reference sequence). CDR3 in amino acids: CASSSPIRGTTVYEQYF. As DNA, the CDR3 is TGTGCCAGCAGCTCACCTATCCGAGGAACGACGGTATACGAGCAGTACTTC.

This chain uses TRBV5-1 with TRBJ1-2; no clear D. The CDR3 runs to 16 residues. Trimming removed 4 bases at V and 6 bases at J, with 22 bases between. CDR1 and CDR2 from the germline V gene are SGHRS and YFSETQ. The CDR3 sequence: CASSRRGGDEINGYTF. In nucleotides, the CDR3 is TGCGCCAGCAGCAGGCGAGGCGGAGATGAAATTAATGGCTACACCTTC.

The genes are TRBV7-2 and TRBJ1-3; 9 bases line up with TRBD1. Germline V CDR1 and CDR2: SGHTA, FQGNSA. The CDR3 is 16 amino acids. Germline trimming cut 5 bases from V and 4 bases from J; bases unmatched to any gene: 9. CDR3 sequence (DNA): TGTGCCAGCAGCACAGTACAGGGGGCATACGGAAACACCATATATTTT. Its translation is CASSTVQGAYGNTIYF.

The chain couples TRBV7-3 to TRBJ2-2, with D possibly being TRBD2 (5 bases). V lost 2 bases, J lost 1 base, and 11 bases lay in between. Germline V CDR1 and CDR2: SGHTA, FQGTGA. The CDR3 length is 16 residues. The chain's CDR3 is CASSLVVARNTGELFF. CDR3 in DNA: TGTGCCAGCAGCTTAGTGGTAGCGCGGAACACCGGGGAGCTGTTTTTT.

Written as DNA, the CDR3 is TGTGCCAGCAGCCTCCAGGACACTGAAGCTTTCTTT. Protein product: CASSLQDTEAFF. The chain is built from TRBV14 and TRBJ1-1; no firm D call. V lost 4 bases and J lost 3, with 6 bases in between. The germline CDR1 and CDR2 sequences are SGHDN and FVKESK. The length of the CDR3 is 12 residues.

CDR3 coding DNA: TGTGCCAGTGGGGACAGGGGGAATTCACCCCTCCACTTT. This translates into CASGDRGNSPLHF. This chain joins TRBV2 and TRBJ1-6, with 11 bases fitting TRBD1. The germline gives CDR1 SNHLY, CDR2 FYNNEI. V dropped 9 bases and J dropped 7; count of bases not matched to a gene: 2. The CDR3 contains 13 residues.

This chain joins TRBV2 and TRBJ1-2, with 8 bases matching TRBD1. CDR3 length: 16 amino acids. The trim removed 7 bases at V and 6 bases at J, leaving 16 bases unmatched. The germline V gene encodes CDR1 SNHLY and CDR2 FYNNEI. The CDR3 here is CASTLRIAGGNNGYTF. DNA of the CDR3: TGTGCCAGCACTCTAAGGATCGCAGGGGGCAACAATGGCTACACCTTC. Using reference TRBV2 and TRBJ1-2 for the parts outside the CDR3, the full variable domain is EPEVTQTPSHQVTQMGQEVILRCVPISNHLYFYWYRQILGQKVEFLVSFYNNEISEKSEIFDDQFSVERPDGSNFTLKIRSTKLEDSAMYFCASTLRIAGGNNGYTFGSGTRLTVV.

The CDR3 DNA reads TGTGCCAGCAGCCCTCTAGGGGGTAACTATGGCTACACCTTC. It yields the protein CASSPLGGNYGYTF. The V and J genes are TRBV14 and TRBJ1-2; tentatively, D is TRBD1 (6 bases). Germline loops: CDR1 SGHDN, CDR2 FVKESK. This CDR3 is 14 amino acids long. V was pared by 4 bases and J by 1 base, with 10 bases between.

This chain joins TRBV4-1 and TRBJ1-2; TRBD1 matches 8 bases. Germline assignment: CDR1 MGHRA and CDR2 YSYEKL. With 4 bases clipped from V and 8 bases from J, the junction kept 12 bases outside the gene matches. This CDR3 comprises 15 residues. The CDR3 loop reads CASSPQVDRVWGYTF. In nucleotides, the CDR3 is TGCGCCAGCAGCCCCCAGGTGGACAGGGTGTGGGGCTACACCTTC.

The V and J genes are TRBV10-2 and TRBJ1-3, with TRBD1 matching 7 bases. The germline V gene encodes CDR1 WSHSY and CDR2 SAAADI. The ends lost 5 bases at V and 7 bases at J; junction bases unmatched: 14. The CDR3 extends over 16 amino acids. In DNA form, the CDR3 reads TGCGCCAGCAGTTCCGGGACAGTACAAGAGGGGAACACCATATATTTT. Protein: CASSSGTVQEGNTIYF.

The genes are TRBV14 and TRBJ1-2; 8 bases match TRBD1. Trimming took 1 base from V and 5 from J; bases not matched to a gene: 6. The CDR3 spans 15 residues. The germline CDR1 and CDR2 sequences are SGHDN and FVKESK. The CDR3 DNA sequence: TGTGCCAGCAGCCAAGGGACAGGGATGCTTTATGGCTACACCTTC. Protein product: CASSQGTGMLYGYTF.

The V gene is TRBV7-8, the J gene TRBJ2-2, with 10 positions matching TRBD2. The CDR3 consists of 16 residues. V was clipped by 0 bases and J by 6 bases; unmatched bases: 4. The germline gives CDR1 SGHVS, CDR2 FQNEAQ. Written as DNA, the CDR3 is TGTGCCAGCAGCTTAGCCCTAGCGGGAGTGCCCGGGGAGCTGTTTTTT. Its protein product is CASSLALAGVPGELFF.

This rearrangement joins TRBV4-1 to TRBJ1-2; 10 bases agree with TRBD1. Trimming at V came to 1 base and at J to 12 bases, leaving 8 bases not matched to a gene. The CDR3 sequence is 14 residues long. The V gene's germline CDR1 is MGHRA and CDR2 YSYEKL. As DNA, the CDR3 is TGCGCCAGCAGCCAAGGGGGACAGGGGCTCCTGGACACCTTC. This sequence encodes CASSQGGQGLLDTF.

In this sample, this clone turned up once. The J gene is TRBJ2-5, the V gene TRBV19; perhaps TRBD2 as D (7 bases). The CDR3 totals 19 residues. The V gene lost 7 bases and the J gene lost 4 bases, with 31 bases spanning the gap. Germline V lookup: CDR1 LNHDA, CDR2 SQIVND (reference sequence). In DNA form, the CDR3 reads TGTGCCAGTACCGAGGGGAGGGCAGGGGATCTCCACGCGCCAGAGACCCAGTACTTC. Translated: CASTEGRAGDLHAPETQYF.

The CDR3 nucleotides read TGTGCCAGCAGTTTGGGACAGGGATCCTCCTACGAGCAGTACTTC. It specifies CASSLGQGSSYEQYF. V is TRBV6-5 and J is TRBJ2-7; 9 positions agree with TRBD1. CDR1 MNHEY and CDR2 SVGAGI come from the germline V gene. After removal of 4 bases from V and 0 bases from J, the junction contained 4 bases not matched to a gene. The CDR3 covers 15 residues.